This TCR beta chain was recovered during a study of T-cell reconstitution after alpha-beta-depleted transplantation in children. This clonotype turned up a few times. The antigen remains unidentified. With 7 bases clipped from V and 6 bases from J, the junction kept 6 bases outside the gene matches. The CDR3 consists of 13 residues. Per germline, CDR1 SNHLY and CDR2 FYNNEI. TCRbeta library preparation incorporated unique molecular identifiers. TCRdb analysed the PCR reads with MiXCR anew, one entry per CDR3 protein. The sample records about 830,000 distinct CDR3 sequences, 16% being singletons. Findings and limits, study-wide: It was reported that alpha-beta T cells came from several hundred expanded graft clones (about two months after transplant). A year post-transplant, T-cell counts and diversity derived mostly from newly produced T cells. High day-60 TCRbeta diversity in some patients came from surviving recipient T cells and thymic progenitors.

Sequencing used PBMCs, mostly from graft donor cells, obtained 360 days after TCRalphabeta/CD19-depleted stem cell transplant. The sequence derives from a male patient between 10 and 17 years old who had a stem cell transplant for acute lymphoblastic leukemia, so the T cells may come from the graft donor. J is TRBJ2-7 and V is TRBV2; 10 bases are a match to TRBD1. This CDR3 reads CASIRQGAREQYF. The CDR3 DNA sequence: TGTGCCAGCATCCGACAGGGGGCGCGCGAGCAGTACTTC.